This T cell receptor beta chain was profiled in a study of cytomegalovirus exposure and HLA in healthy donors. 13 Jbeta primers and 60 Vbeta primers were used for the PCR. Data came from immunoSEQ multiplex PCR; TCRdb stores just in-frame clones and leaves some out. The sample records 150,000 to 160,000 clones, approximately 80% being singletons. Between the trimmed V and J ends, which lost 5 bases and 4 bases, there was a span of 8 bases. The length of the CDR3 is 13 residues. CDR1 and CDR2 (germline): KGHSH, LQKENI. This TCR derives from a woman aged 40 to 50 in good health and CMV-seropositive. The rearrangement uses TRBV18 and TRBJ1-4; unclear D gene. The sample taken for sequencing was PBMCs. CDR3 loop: CASSTTYNEKLFF. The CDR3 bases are TGTGCCAGCTCAACGACATATAATGAAAAACTGTTTTTT.